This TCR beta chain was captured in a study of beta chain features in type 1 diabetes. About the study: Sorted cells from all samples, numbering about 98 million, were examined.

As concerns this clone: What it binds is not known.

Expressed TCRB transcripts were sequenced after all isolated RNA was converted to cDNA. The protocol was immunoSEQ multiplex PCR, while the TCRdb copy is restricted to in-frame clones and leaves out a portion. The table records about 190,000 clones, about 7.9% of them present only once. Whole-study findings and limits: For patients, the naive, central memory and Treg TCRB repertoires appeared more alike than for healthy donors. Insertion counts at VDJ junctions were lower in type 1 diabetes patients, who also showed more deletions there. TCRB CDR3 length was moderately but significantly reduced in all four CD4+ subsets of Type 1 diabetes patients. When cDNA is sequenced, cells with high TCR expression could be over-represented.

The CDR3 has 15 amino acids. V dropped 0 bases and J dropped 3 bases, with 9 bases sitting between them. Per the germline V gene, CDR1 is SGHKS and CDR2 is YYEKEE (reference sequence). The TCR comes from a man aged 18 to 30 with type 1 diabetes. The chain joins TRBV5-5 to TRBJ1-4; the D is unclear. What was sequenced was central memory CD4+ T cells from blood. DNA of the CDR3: TGTGCCAGCAGCTTGGACGGAGAGCCTAATGAAAAACTGTTTTTT. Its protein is CASSLDGEPNEKLFF.